This T cell receptor beta chain emerged from a study of blood T cell repertoires in COVID-19. Study context: Samples taken during acute and convalescent COVID-19 were collected in the United States, Italy and Spain. T cells, B-cell-depleted T cells, or PBMCs supplied cDNA or gDNA.

Original processing notes: Cell counts per sample came from amplifying reference gene primers. Using immunoSEQ multiplex PCR, the repertoire was profiled, and TCRdb retains in-frame clones only, with some absent. D and trimming were read from the DNA, whereas the V and J calls and clone size are those reported in that table. The table has around 190,000 clones, 88% seen once. The germline V and J ends were trimmed by 6 bases and 9 bases, with 15 bases remaining between them. CDR1 and CDR2 (germline): LNHDA, SQIVND (reference sequence). The CDR3 covers 14 residues. Membership in each cohort depended on participant-reported clinical history.

The sequence was collected from a young woman who had recovered from COVID-19. This sequence joins TRBV19 and TRBJ1-6; no clear D gene. The sequenced sample was PBMCs or T cells enriched from blood (not recorded which). CDR3 sequence: CASSHLQEGSPLHF. CDR3 bases: TGTGCCAGTAGCCACCTGCAGGAGGGTTCACCCCTCCACTTT.